A selection of T cell receptor beta chains follows, all from one sample in a study of OX40 agonist ivuxolimab in advanced cancers. The data were produced by immunoSEQ multiplex PCR, yet TCRdb's version contains in-frame clones alone and is incomplete. The data hold approximately 54,000 clones, with 91% observed a single time. The source material was CD4+ or CD8+ T cells sorted from blood, sampled in a trial of the OX40 agonist ivuxolimab. These receptors originate from an adult with an advanced solid tumor such as melanoma, head and neck, liver or kidney cancer. Both conserved end residues are part of each CDR3. The D gene is left open where the match is weak. Clone sizes are given selectively: once, few, many, or a class where the clone is expanded.

j_gene,d_gene,v_gene,abundance,CDR3nt,CDR3aa
TRBJ2-7,TRBD2,TRBV5-1,.,TGCGCCAGCAGCTTGGTGACTAGCGGGGGCTACGAGCAGTACTTC,CASSLVTSGGYEQYF
TRBJ2-3,TRBD2,TRBV19,.,TGTGCCAGTAGTATAAGGGGCGGGAGATGGACAGATACGCAGTATTTT,CASSIRGGRWTDTQYF
TRBJ1-5,.,TRBV6-1,.,TGTGCCAGCAGTGGGTTATATCAGCCCCAGCATTTT,CASSGLYQPQHF
TRBJ2-3,TRBD1,TRBV6-6,.,TGTGCCAGCAGCCAAAGGGACAGGGCGACAGATACGCAGTATTTT,CASSQRDRATDTQYF
TRBJ2-1,.,TRBV10-1,.,TGCGCCAGCAGCTCCAACAATGAGCAGTTCTTC,CASSSNNEQFF
TRBJ2-1,.,TRBV6-7,.,TGTGCCAGCAGCCCCCCCCGCGGCCGTAACAATGAGCAGTTCTTC,CASSPPRGRNNEQFF
TRBJ2-7,TRBD1,TRBV10-2,.,TGCGCCAGCAGTGATGTCGGGACAGGGGCCTACGAGCAGTACTTC,CASSDVGTGAYEQYF
TRBJ1-1,TRBD1,TRBV27,.,TGTGCCAGCAGCCGTCCCGGGACAGGGATGAGGACTGAAGCTTTCTTT,CASSRPGTGMRTEAFF
TRBJ1-4,TRBD1,TRBV4-1,.,TGCGCCAGCAGCCAACCCATACCAAGACAGGGGGTAAGGCTTCGTGAAAAACTGTTTTTT,CASSQPIPRQGVRLREKLFF
TRBJ2-3,.,TRBV15,.,TGTGCCACCAGCAGTCCCGAGGGGTTTAGCACAGATACGCAGTATTTT,CATSSPEGFSTDTQYF
TRBJ1-3,.,TRBV6-1,.,TGTGCCAGCAGTGAAGGAGCCTCTGGAAACACCATATATTTT,CASSEGASGNTIYF
TRBJ1-1,.,TRBV27,few,TGTGCCAGCAGTTTAAAGCAATCAACTGAAGCTTTCTTT,CASSLKQSTEAFF
TRBJ2-3,TRBD2,TRBV7-8,.,TGTGCCAGCAGCCACCTTAGGCGGGGGACCCCCCAACGCACAGATACGCAGTATTTT,CASSHLRRGTPQRTDTQYF
TRBJ2-1,TRBD2,TRBV19,.,TGTGCCAGTAGTATTATGACTAGCGGCAGGGGGGAGCAGTTCTTC,CASSIMTSGRGEQFF
TRBJ2-1,TRBD2,TRBV18,.,TGTGCCAGCTCGCAGACTAGCGGGTGGAGTGATGAGCAGTTCTTC,CASSQTSGWSDEQFF
TRBJ1-5,.,TRBV27,.,TGTGCCAGCAGTTCGGAACAGTCCAATCAGCCCCAGCATTTT,CASSSEQSNQPQHF
TRBJ2-1,TRBD2,TRBV4-2,.,TGTGCCAGCAGCACCGGGACTAGCGGGAGGTCTGAGCAGTTCTTC,CASSTGTSGRSEQFF
TRBJ2-1,TRBD2,TRBV4-2,.,TGTGCCAGCAGCCAAGATAAGCTCAGCGGGAAGTACAATGAGCAGTTCTTC,CASSQDKLSGKYNEQFF
TRBJ2-3,TRBD2,TRBV7-9,.,TGTGCCAGCAGTTCCGGCGGGGGGAGGTCCGATACGCAGTATTTT,CASSSGGGRSDTQYF
TRBJ2-2,TRBD1,TRBV28,.,TGTGCCACCTTGGACAGGTCGAACACCGGGGAGCTGTTTTTT,CATLDRSNTGELFF
TRBJ2-7,.,TRBV6-6,.,TGTGCCAGCAGTCCGCGGGGAGGGGGTTCCTACGAGCAGTACTTC,CASSPRGGGSYEQYF
TRBJ1-1,.,TRBV2,.,TGTGCCAGCAGGCCCGGACAGAGATACACTGAAGCTTTCTTT,CASRPGQRYTEAFF
TRBJ2-2,.,TRBV12-5,.,TGTGCTAGTGGTATGGCTTTCACCGGGGAGCTGTTTTTT,CASGMAFTGELFF
TRBJ2-7,.,TRBV28,.,TGTGCCAGCAGCCAGGAGGCTGCTGGGAGCTCCTACGAGCAGTACTTC,CASSQEAAGSSYEQYF
TRBJ1-2,.,TRBV2,.,TGTGCCAGCAGCCGAACTTGGGCTAACTATGGCTACACCTTC,CASSRTWANYGYTF
TRBJ1-2,.,TRBV15,.,TGTGCCACCAGCAGAGAGGGTTATGGCTACACCTTC,CATSREGYGYTF
TRBJ1-5,TRBD1,TRBV2,.,TGTGCCAGCAGTTTCCAGGGGGCGCGACAGCCCCAGCATTTT,CASSFQGARQPQHF
TRBJ1-1,.,TRBV5-4,.,TGTGCCAGCAGCTTGATGCTGGGATTGAACACTGAAGCTTTCTTT,CASSLMLGLNTEAFF
TRBJ2-5,.,TRBV11-1,.,TGTGCCAGCAGCTTAGAGAGGGGGGCGGATGAGACCCAGTACTTC,CASSLERGADETQYF
TRBJ1-1,.,TRBV5-1,.,TGCGCCAGCCACAAAAACCCGGGGCAGAACACTGAAGCTTTCTTT,CASHKNPGQNTEAFF
TRBJ1-2,.,TRBV10-3,.,TGTGCCATCAGTGAGGGCCAAGACTATGGCTACACCTTC,CAISEGQDYGYTF
TRBJ2-7,.,TRBV5-6,.,TGTGCCAGCAGCGTGGGGCGACAGTACGAGCAGTACTTC,CASSVGRQYEQYF
TRBJ2-7,.,TRBV5-1,.,TGCGCCAGCAGCTTTACAGGACAGTTCGACGAGCAGTACTTC,CASSFTGQFDEQYF
TRBJ2-3,.,TRBV5-6,.,TGTGCCAGCAGCTTGGATTCCCATCGGTCCTCGCAGTATTTT,CASSLDSHRSSQYF
TRBJ2-2,.,TRBV6-6,.,TGTGCCAGCAGGGGCGTAGCGTTCACCGGGGAGCTGTTTTTT,CASRGVAFTGELFF
TRBJ2-5,TRBD1,TRBV7-9,.,TGTGCCAGCAGCTTAGCTCTCCGGGACAGAGAGACCCAGTACTTC,CASSLALRDRETQYF
TRBJ2-4,.,TRBV6-5,.,TGTGCCAGCAGACCTGTTAGGGGGTGGGAAAACATTCAGTACTTC,CASRPVRGWENIQYF
TRBJ2-3,.,TRBV18,.,TGTGCCAGCTCAAACGGACCCGGTCTGGGTACGCAGTATTTT,CASSNGPGLGTQYF
TRBJ1-1,TRBD1,TRBV28,.,TGTGCCAGCAGTCCAAGGACAGGCCGGCGGAGCGTGAACACTGAAGCTTTCTTT,CASSPRTGRRSVNTEAFF
TRBJ2-5,TRBD2,TRBV6-6,.,TGTGCCAGCAGTTACTCGGCTAGCGGAGACCAAGAGACCCAGTACTTC,CASSYSASGDQETQYF
TRBJ1-2,.,TRBV7-9,.,TGTGCCAGCAGCTCCTGGGAGAAGGGCCTCTATGGCTACACCTTC,CASSSWEKGLYGYTF
TRBJ2-7,.,TRBV19,.,TGTGCCAGTAGTTCCAGCTCCTACGAGCAGTACTTC,CASSSSSYEQYF